Sequencing of this T cell receptor (beta chain) was carried out in a study of T cell responses to AZD1222 COVID-19 vaccine. Study-wide points: The donor group comprised mostly white British people and more females; the analysis possibly underestimated clonal diversity.

The V end lost 4 bases, the J end lost 1 base, and 17 bases lay between the germline ends. CDR3 length: 17 residues. The V gene's germline CDR1 is MGHRA and CDR2 YSYEKL. Concerning this clone: Its antigen is not identified.

The data were produced by immunoSEQ multiplex PCR, yet TCRdb's version contains in-frame clones alone and is incomplete. Here the sample spans over 150,000 clones, around 87% being singletons. The genes are TRBV4-1 and TRBJ1-5; maybe TRBD1 (5 bases). This receptor was identified in an adult who received the AZD1222 COVID-19 vaccine. The sample consisted of peripheral blood, taken 28 days after the second AZD1222 dose. The CDR3 loop is CASSRDSGGQSNQPQHF. CDR3 sequence (DNA): TGCGCCAGCAGCCGGGACTCGGGAGGGCAAAGCAATCAGCCCCAGCATTTT.